Following are 20 T cell receptor beta chains from one sample sequenced in a study of T cell responses to AZD1222 COVID-19 vaccine. TCRdb's copy holds only in-frame clones and misses some; the assay was immunoSEQ multiplex PCR. The sample has over 85,000 clones; around 90% are singletons. The sequenced sample was peripheral blood, obtained 28 days after the second AZD1222 dose. The receptors shown here come from an adult who received the AZD1222 COVID-19 vaccine.

This chain uses TRBV3-1 (or the pseudogene TRBV3-2) with TRBJ1-3; tentative D call: TRBD1 (5 bases). From germline, CDR1 is LGHDT and CDR2 YNNKEL (reference sequence). V was cut by 4 bases and J by 0 bases, with 16 bases left in between. The CDR3 runs 17 residues. The CDR3 sequence is CASSPLSGIPSGNTIYF. The CDR3 nucleotides are TGTGCCAGCAGCCCATTATCAGGGATCCCCTCTGGAAACACCATATATTTT.

The chain joins TRBV19 to TRBJ1-3; D unresolved. This CDR3 contains 15 residues. Germline V gene sequence: CDR1 LNHDA, CDR2 SQIVND (reference sequence). V lost 4 bases and J lost 0, with 10 bases in between. DNA for the CDR3: TGTGCCAGTAGTAGCGGGAGGATCTCTGGAAACACCATATATTTT. This codes for CASSSGRISGNTIYF.

This chain links TRBV27 with TRBJ1-2; a possible D gene is TRBD1 (5 bases). Germline-derived CDR1 and CDR2 are MNHEY and SMNVEV (reference sequence). Trimming left V 1 base short and J 6 bases short, with 15 bases between. This CDR3 region has 15 residues. CDR3 bases: TGTGCCAGCAGTTTATGGCAGGGTAATGGGGATGGCTACACCTTC. Translated, it gives CASSLWQGNGDGYTF.

The genes are TRBV7-9 and TRBJ2-7, with 7 bases lining up with TRBD1. The CDR3 consists of 15 residues. With V trimmed by 5 bases and J by 5 bases, 12 bases remained unmatched. The germline CDR1 and CDR2 sequences are SEHNR and FQNEAQ (reference sequence). The CDR3, as DNA: TGTGCCAGCAGCCCCCGACAGGGAAGTTGGCACGAGCAGTACTTC. It yields the protein CASSPRQGSWHEQYF.

V usage is TRBV3-1 (or the pseudogene TRBV3-2) and J usage is TRBJ2-3; unclear D gene. CDR3 length: 13 residues. The V end was cut by 1 base, the J end by 4 bases, with 6 bases between. Germline V gene lookup returns CDR1 LGHDT and CDR2 YNNKEL (reference sequence). DNA of the CDR3: TGTGCCAGCAGCCAAGTTCCGGCAGATACGCAGTATTTT. This gives the protein CASSQVPADTQYF.

The count of this clone is one. The chain is built from TRBV28 and TRBJ1-1; the D is unclear. Germline assignment: CDR1 MDHEN and CDR2 SYDVKM. Between the trimmed V and J ends, which lost 5 bases and 8 bases, there was a span of 9 bases. The CDR3 is 11 residues long. The CDR3 DNA follows: TGTGCCAGCAGTCTAGTTTACGAAGCTTTCTTT. As protein: CASSLVYEAFF.

The chain recombines TRBV6-5 with TRBJ2-3; D is possibly TRBD1 (5 bases). The germline V and J ends were trimmed by 2 bases and 6 bases, with 9 bases remaining between them. There are 13 residues in the CDR3. CDR1 and CDR2 (germline): MNHEY, SVGAGI. CDR3 region: CASSYGYRDTQYF. Here the CDR3 DNA reads TGTGCCAGCAGTTACGGATACAGGGATACGCAGTATTTT.

This clone is medium-sized by share. This sample also contains other DNA sequences that code for the same CDR3. The rearrangement uses TRBV27 and TRBJ1-1; D remains ambiguous. V dropped 3 bases and J dropped 4 bases, with 12 bases sitting between them. This CDR3 spans 14 amino acids. Germline V gene lookup returns CDR1 MNHEY and CDR2 SMNVEV (reference sequence). The CDR3 DNA reads TGTGCCAGCAGTTTGTCAAAGGGAAGCACTGAAGCTTTCTTT. It is translated as CASSLSKGSTEAFF.

V usage is TRBV6-1 and J usage is TRBJ1-4; D not certain. Germline lookup yields CDR1 MNHNS and CDR2 SASEGT. V dropped 3 bases and J dropped 4 bases, with 9 bases sitting between them. This CDR3 comprises 14 residues. The CDR3 is CASSEAIYNEKLFF. The CDR3 DNA is TGTGCCAGCAGTGAGGCCATCTATAATGAAAAACTGTTTTTT.

The chain links TRBV5-1 to TRBJ1-6; D is perhaps TRBD1 (5 bases). The CDR3 covers 14 residues. Trimming stripped 5 bases from V and 5 bases from J, with 11 bases between. The germline V gene has CDR1 SGHRS and CDR2 YFSETQ. CDR3 nucleotide sequence: TGCGCCAGCAGGGGGCCCGACGATAATTCACCCCTCCACTTT. Protein sequence: CASRGPDDNSPLHF.

This clone was found a few times. The chain combines TRBV11-2 with TRBJ2-7; tentatively, D is TRBD2 (5 bases). Germline lookup yields CDR1 SGHAT and CDR2 FQNNGV. The germline V and J ends were trimmed by 5 bases and 7 bases, with 15 bases remaining between them. The CDR3 totals 13 residues. This CDR3 is CASSPGMAREQYF. The CDR3 nucleotides read TGTGCCAGCAGCCCCGGGATGGCTCGAGAGCAGTACTTC. Together with reference TRBV11-2 and TRBJ2-7, the CDR3 gives the full variable domain: EAGVAQSPRYKIIEKRQSVAFWCNPISGHATLYWYQQILGQGPKLLIQFQNNGVVDDSQLPKDRFSAERLKGVDSTLKIQPAKLEDSAVYLCASSPGMAREQYFGPGTRLTVT.

The V and J genes are TRBV7-8 and TRBJ2-7, with D uncertain. Per the germline V gene, CDR1 is SGHVS and CDR2 is FQNEAQ. This CDR3 has 13 amino acids. V was trimmed by 1 base and J by 3 bases, leaving 7 bases between them. The CDR3 sequence is CASSLGASYEQYF. As DNA, the CDR3 is TGTGCCAGCAGCTTAGGGGCCAGCTACGAGCAGTACTTC.

This chain joins TRBV12-3 or TRBV12-4 and TRBJ1-1; no definite D call. Trimming took off 0 bases at V and 3 bases at J, with 5 bases between the two ends. The CDR3 has 13 residues. CDR3 DNA sequence: TGTGCCAGCAGTTTAGCTGGGGACACTGAAGCTTTCTTT. Protein sequence: CASSLAGDTEAFF.

This clone was counted only a few times. The gene calls are TRBV5-6 and TRBJ1-5; TRBD1 aligns across 7 bases. The CDR3 is made up of 16 amino acids. Per germline, CDR1 SGHDT and CDR2 YYEEEE. Trimming at V came to 4 bases and at J to 0 bases, leaving 7 bases not matched to a gene. The CDR3 reads CASSRGQTYSNQPQHF. CDR3 in DNA: TGTGCCAGCAGCAGGGGACAGACTTATAGCAATCAGCCCCAGCATTTT.

The chain combines TRBV9 with TRBJ2-7, with 9 bases identical to TRBD1. Germline loops: CDR1 SGDLS, CDR2 YYNGEE. The J segment lost 6 bases and the V segment lost 3 bases, leaving 1 base of the junction unmatched. The CDR3 runs to 12 residues. The DNA of the CDR3 is TGTGCCAGCAGCGGGACAGGGGTCGAGCAGTACTTC. Protein: CASSGTGVEQYF.

This chain links TRBV13 with TRBJ2-5; no definite D call. Looked up from germline, CDR1 is PRHDT and CDR2 is FYEKMQ (reference sequence). The length of the CDR3 is 13 residues. V was cut by 0 bases and J by 0 bases, with 2 bases left in between. The CDR3 coding sequence is TGTGCCAGCAGCTTAGGGTACCAAGAGACCCAGTACTTC. As protein: CASSLGYQETQYF.

The gene calls are TRBV27 and TRBJ1-4, with D maybe TRBD1 (5 bases). The germline CDR1 and CDR2 sequences are MNHEY and SMNVEV (reference sequence). This CDR3 has 18 amino acids. V shed 6 bases and J shed 3 bases, with 23 bases lying between them. CDR3 coding DNA: TGTGCCAGCAGACAATTACCCACCGGGGGGGAGGCTAATGAAAAACTGTTTTTT. Amino acid sequence: CASRQLPTGGEANEKLFF.

This rearrangement joins TRBV7-9 to TRBJ1-4, with D perhaps TRBD1 (5 bases). Germline-derived CDR1 and CDR2 are SEHNR and FQNEAQ (reference sequence). The V and J ends lost 5 bases and 3 bases respectively, with 13 bases between them. This CDR3 contains 15 residues. CDR3 nucleotide sequence: TGTGCCAGCAGCAATAAGGGACCGTCTAATGAAAAACTGTTTTTT. Protein sequence: CASSNKGPSNEKLFF.

Relative to its sample, this clone is large. The chain uses TRBV28 and TRBJ2-1; 10 bases are shared with TRBD1. V shed 5 bases and J 9 bases; nucleotides not matched to a gene: 7. Germline V gives CDR1 MDHEN, CDR2 SYDVKM. This CDR3 region has 14 residues. In nucleotides, the CDR3 is TGTGCCAGCAGTAATGACAGGGGGCTGCTTGAGCAGTTCTTC. This translates into CASSNDRGLLEQFF. The whole variable domain, remainder taken from reference TRBV28 and TRBJ2-1, is DVKVTQSSRYLVKRTGEKVFLECVQDMDHENMFWYRQDPGLGLRLIYFSYDVKMKEKGDIPEGYSVSREKKERFSLILESASTNQTSMYLCASSNDRGLLEQFFGPGTRLTVL.

V usage is TRBV27 and J usage is TRBJ1-5; 7 bases align to TRBD1. The V gene's germline CDR1 is MNHEY and CDR2 SMNVEV (reference sequence). Trimming removed 6 bases from V and 7 bases from J; junction bases left unmatched: 9. The CDR3 length is 14 residues. This CDR3 is CASSQGGLFQPQHF. The CDR3 DNA sequence: TGTGCCAGCAGCCAGGGGGGATTATTCCAGCCCCAGCATTTT.